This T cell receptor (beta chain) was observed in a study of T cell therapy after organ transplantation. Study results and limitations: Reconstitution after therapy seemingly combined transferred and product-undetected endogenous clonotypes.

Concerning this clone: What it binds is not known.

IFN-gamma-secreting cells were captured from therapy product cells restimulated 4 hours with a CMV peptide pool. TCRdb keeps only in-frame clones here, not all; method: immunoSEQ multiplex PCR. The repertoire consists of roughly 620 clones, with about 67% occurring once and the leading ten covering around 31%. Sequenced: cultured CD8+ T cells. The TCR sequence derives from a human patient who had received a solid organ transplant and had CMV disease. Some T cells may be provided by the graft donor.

The CDR3 protein is CASSFQGEASEAFF. CDR3 nucleotides: TGTGCCAGCAGCTTTCAGGGGGAAGCATCTGAAGCTTTCTTT. The chain recombines TRBV7-3 with TRBJ1-1; the match to TRBD1 covers 7 bases. In germline, CDR1 is SGHTA, CDR2 FQGTGA. V lost 3 bases and J lost 6; bases outside the gene matches: 7. CDR3 size: 14 residues.